This note documents a single TCR beta chain sequence. This clone occurred once. Its antigen is unknown. The sample holds no much larger clone one base away, and base qualities are not on file. TCRbeta CDR3 regions were amplified from genomic DNA by means of the immunoSEQ Assay, a bias-controlled multiplex PCR. Regarding the original processing steps: The number of nucleated cells in each sample was estimated from the amplification of reference gene primers within the assay. To quantify the absolute abundance of each unique TCRbeta CDR3 rearrangement, sequence reads were collapsed and filtered. Productive Simpson clonality was computed per sample as the square root of Simpson's diversity index over productive rearrangements. TCRdb mirrors the immuneACCESS table, restricted to in-frame sequences. Some clones are absent from its copies; in checked studies, under half trace to an unresolved V gene, and the reason for the others is unknown. V and J calls and clone size come straight from that table; D and trimming were deduced from the DNA. A total of fewer than 350,000 clones appear in this sample, 70% to 90% of them only once. 2.2% of the sample rests with the top ten.

The data belong to a study of blood T cell repertoires in COVID-19 (dated by TCRdb to between 2020 and 2021). At the level of the whole study: Samples covering the acute and convalescent phases of COVID-19 were provided by collaborators in the United States, Italy and Spain. The sample metadata nearly always contained a de-identified subject ID, COVID-19 status, age in years and sex. Subjects who had been exposed to COVID-19, were actively infected with it, or had recovered from it provided the deeply sampled blood TCRbeta repertoires that made up the dataset. The material from the prospective study consisted of cDNA or gDNA derived from T cells, B-cell-depleted T cells, or PBMCs. A freely available public database, intended as a resource for researchers studying the immune response to SARS-CoV-2, is where the repertoires were released. Samples were obtained from the ongoing ImmuneRACE study (first 160 participants) and from some 1,200 subjects provided by 6 global collaborators. Where available, HLA class I and class II types were taken from metadata supplied by the sample provider and were not determined by assay-based typing.

The germline V gene (reference sequence) gives CDR1 as LNHDA and CDR2 as SQIVND. From the cysteine through the phenylalanine, the CDR3 covers 18 amino acids. The only DNA kept is the CDR3, 54 bases in frame from the first base. V is pruned by 3 bases and J by 3 bases, leaving 12 bases of the junction without a gene match. General study outcomes and caveats: The amount of clinical and demographic metadata varied by source and participant and was provided uncurated.

In the prospective study, participants were about 18 to 89 years old, resided in about two dozen geographic areas of the United States, and were enrolled through a virtual design. In the prospective study, participants were assigned to cohorts based on the clinical history participants reported in a screening survey and a study questionnaire. ImmuneRACE Cohort 3 recovered participants were defined by two consecutive negative NP/OP PCR tests, healthcare professional clearance, or symptom resolution. In the prospective study, mobile phlebotomists collected whole blood, serum and a nasopharyngeal or oropharyngeal swab from each participant. Over a roughly 2-month period, participants in the prospective study had the option of providing additional blood draws and questionnaires. Blood samples from the prospective study were shipped frozen or at room temperature prior to DNA extraction.

The chain is made from TRBV19 and TRBJ1-5; 9 bases in the middle match TRBD1. Sample: PBMCs or T cells enriched from blood (not recorded which). This TCR was sampled from a man aged 25-40 years who had recovered from COVID-19. The base sequence is TGTGCCAGTAGTATTGAGCGGGAGGGACAGGGATTCAATCAGCCCCAGCATTTT. This gives the protein CASSIEREGQGFNQPQHF.